The clone carrying this T cell receptor (beta chain) came up many times. Its antigen is not identified. The data stem from a study of T-cell reconstitution after alpha-beta-depleted transplantation in children. Study-level results: At day 60, the high TCRbeta diversity found in some patients originated from recipient T cells and thymic progenitors that had survived. The origin of alpha-beta T cells about two months after transplant was reportedly several hundred expanded graft clones. Most T-cell counts and diversity one year after the transplant came from T cells that were newly produced.

The CDR3 is 14 amino acids. V lost 3 bases, J lost 1 base, and 10 bases lay in between. Germline V lookup: CDR1 MNHEY, CDR2 SMNVEV (reference sequence). Unique molecular identifiers were built into the TCRbeta library. MiXCR was run by TCRdb on the PCR reads, yielding one entry per CDR3 protein. Of some 190,000 distinct CDR3 sequences detected, more than 9.5% appear once; the ten largest clones hold over 10%. This TCR came from a boy younger than 10 with acute myeloid leukemia, due to receive a stem cell transplant. The rearrangement joins TRBV27 to TRBJ2-7; no clear D gene. The specimen comprised PBMCs, sampled before TCRalphabeta/CD19-depleted stem cell transplant. CDR3 residues: CASSFLERSYEQYF. The CDR3, as DNA: TGTGCCAGCAGTTTCCTCGAACGGTCCTACGAGCAGTACTTC.